This is a list of T cell receptor beta chains from one sample in a study of blood T cell repertoires in COVID-19. Sequenced by immunoSEQ multiplex PCR; TCRdb stores in-frame clones only, minus some. The sample gives 150,000 or so clones, about 86% of which show up once; roughly 8.6% is in the top ten. The sample comprised peripheral blood. Receptor source: a man aged 55 to 69 with acute or convalescent COVID-19. Each CDR3 is given with its conserved first and last residue. A D gene is named only where the DNA matches it firmly. Not all rows give a size; the values are once, few, many and, for expanded clones, a class.

J gene	clone size	D gene	V gene	CDR3 protein	CDR3 DNA
TRBJ2-1	-	TRBD2	TRBV15	CATSTRLAGGPKPPDEQFF	TGTGCCACCAGCACCCGACTAGCGGGAGGGCCCAAGCCTCCGGATGAGCAGTTCTTC
TRBJ2-5	once	-	TRBV7-9	CASTPRQAETQYF	TGTGCCAGCACCCCCCGACAGGCGGAGACCCAGTACTTC
TRBJ2-1	few	TRBD2	TRBV3-1/TRBV3-2	CASSQERMRDRVTSGRLGEQFF	TGTGCCAGCAGCCAAGAGCGAATGCGGGACAGGGTAACTAGCGGGAGATTGGGTGAGCAGTTCTTC
TRBJ1-1	-	-	TRBV3-1/TRBV3-2	CASSPRPRGSNTEAFF	TGTGCCAGCAGCCCAAGACCCCGGGGGTCGAACACTGAAGCTTTCTTT
TRBJ2-3	-	TRBD1	TRBV2	CASSPGDRGVYFSTDTQYF	TGTGCCAGCAGCCCCGGGGACAGGGGAGTTTATTTTAGCACAGATACGCAGTATTTT
TRBJ2-3	many	TRBD2	TRBV28	CASSFLAGTDTQYF	TGTGCCAGCAGTTTCCTAGCGGGTACAGATACGCAGTATTTT
TRBJ1-4	-	-	TRBV18	CASSPPGHKNEKLFF	TGTGCCAGCTCACCACCGGGCCACAAAAATGAAAAACTGTTTTTT
TRBJ2-7	many	TRBD1	TRBV6-6	CASTKRTGGDFYEQYF	TGTGCCAGCACCAAGAGGACAGGGGGCGATTTCTACGAGCAGTACTTC
TRBJ2-3	-	-	TRBV11-2	CASSFDPRGDTQYF	TGTGCCAGCAGCTTTGACCCTAGGGGAGATACGCAGTATTTT
TRBJ1-5	-	-	TRBV9	CASSGGGGNQPQHF	TGTGCCAGCAGTGGAGGAGGCGGCAATCAGCCCCAGCATTTT
TRBJ1-3	-	-	TRBV2	CASSSEGGRGNTIYF	TGTGCCAGCTCCTCTGAGGGGGGGCGAGGAAACACCATATATTTT
TRBJ2-7	-	TRBD2	TRBV28	CASSMPLGLADREQYF	TGTGCCAGCAGTATGCCCCTCGGACTAGCGGACCGGGAGCAGTACTTC
TRBJ2-3	-	-	TRBV25-1	CASSPFLPDTQYF	TGTGCCAGCAGTCCCTTCCTCCCTGATACGCAGTATTTT
TRBJ2-2	-	TRBD2	TRBV2	CASSLKVAGGTGELFF	TGTGCCAGCAGTTTGAAGGTAGCGGGAGGAACCGGGGAGCTGTTTTTT
TRBJ1-2	-	-	TRBV4-1	CASSYGRADYGYTF	TGCGCCAGCAGCTACGGGAGGGCGGACTATGGCTACACCTTC
TRBJ2-7	-	TRBD1	TRBV6-5	CASSFGQGSYEQYF	TGTGCCAGCAGTTTCGGACAGGGTTCGTACGAGCAGTACTTC
TRBJ1-6	-	TRBD1	TRBV27	CASSPSLGQGLSYNSPLHF	TGTGCCAGCAGTCCATCCCTTGGACAGGGTCTGTCCTATAATTCACCCCTCCACTTT
TRBJ1-1	-	-	TRBV9	CASSVAPQIRNTEAFF	TGTGCCAGCAGCGTAGCTCCACAGATTCGGAACACTGAAGCTTTCTTT
TRBJ2-7	-	TRBD2	TRBV10-3	CAISDRGAGGASAEQYF	TGTGCCATCAGTGATAGAGGGGCGGGAGGCGCCTCCGCCGAGCAGTACTTC
TRBJ1-5	-	TRBD1	TRBV6-6	CASIRTGFDQPQHF	TGTGCCAGCATCAGGACAGGGTTTGATCAGCCCCAGCATTTT
TRBJ2-1	-	-	TRBV5-1	CASSSGDSYNEQFF	TGCGCCAGCAGCTCCGGGGATTCCTACAATGAGCAGTTCTTC
TRBJ1-2	-	TRBD1	TRBV30	CAWSGQGVRGYTF	TGTGCCTGGAGTGGACAGGGGGTAAGAGGCTACACCTTC
TRBJ2-1	-	TRBD2	TRBV19	CASRRAVAGDPASREQFF	TGTGCCAGCCGACGGGCGGTAGCGGGAGACCCCGCATCAAGGGAGCAGTTCTTC
TRBJ2-2	-	-	TRBV7-6	CASSRGAGAAGELFF	TGTGCCAGCAGCCGGGGGGCGGGGGCCGCCGGGGAGCTGTTTTTT
TRBJ1-1	-	-	TRBV6-2/TRBV6-3	CASSTPTGRNTEAFF	TGTGCCAGCAGTACGCCGACAGGTCGGAACACTGAAGCTTTCTTT
TRBJ2-1	-	-	TRBV30	CAWSVLSSYNEQFF	TGTGCCTGGAGTGTACTGAGCTCCTACAATGAGCAGTTCTTC
TRBJ1-2	-	-	TRBV28	CASSPFSPRLNLDYGYTF	TGTGCCAGCAGCCCTTTCTCCCCTCGACTTAATTTGGACTATGGCTACACCTTC
TRBJ1-1	-	-	TRBV11-1	CASSHRDTEAFF	TGTGCCAGCTCCCACCGGGACACTGAAGCTTTCTTT
TRBJ1-4	-	TRBD1	TRBV2	CASSALTGLNEKLFF	TGTGCCAGCAGCGCACTGACAGGGCTGAATGAAAAACTGTTTTTT
TRBJ1-1	-	-	TRBV28	CASSLVAGSGNTEAFF	TGTGCCAGCAGTTTGGTGGCAGGGTCCGGGAACACTGAAGCTTTCTTT
TRBJ2-1	-	-	TRBV11-3	CASSLEWSQSYNEQFF	TGTGCCAGCAGCTTAGAATGGTCACAGTCCTACAATGAGCAGTTCTTC
TRBJ2-3	-	TRBD2	TRBV4-1	CASSQGGHVSGSTDTQYF	TGCGCCAGCAGTCAAGGAGGACACGTTAGCGGGAGCACAGATACGCAGTATTTT
TRBJ1-2	-	TRBD1	TRBV29-1	CSVRDRGVLGPNGYTF	TGCAGCGTGCGGGACAGGGGTGTTTTGGGTCCTAATGGCTACACCTTC
TRBJ1-5	-	TRBD1	TRBV19	CASSFNRDRIQPQHF	TGTGCCAGTAGTTTTAACCGGGACAGGATTCAGCCCCAGCATTTT
TRBJ1-5	-	-	TRBV27	CASSLFYRPTDSNQPQHF	TGTGCCAGCAGTTTATTTTACAGGCCCACGGATAGCAATCAGCCCCAGCATTTT
TRBJ2-5	-	TRBD2	TRBV11-2	CASSPGSGRETQYF	TGTGCCAGCAGCCCGGGGAGCGGGAGGGAGACCCAGTACTTC
TRBJ2-1	-	TRBD1	TRBV5-1	CASGTGGTYNEQFF	TGCGCCAGTGGGACAGGGGGAACCTACAATGAGCAGTTCTTC
TRBJ2-7	-	-	TRBV11-2	CASSLAGGLDEQYF	TGTGCCAGCAGCTTAGCGGGCGGGCTCGACGAGCAGTACTTC
TRBJ1-1	-	-	TRBV3-1/TRBV3-2	CASSRRNTEAFF	TGTGCCAGCAGCCGGAGGAACACTGAAGCTTTCTTT
TRBJ1-6	-	-	TRBV4-1	CASSHPDRLRSYNSPLHF	TGCGCCAGCAGCCACCCCGACAGGCTACGCTCCTATAATTCACCCCTCCACTTT
TRBJ1-4	-	TRBD1	TRBV5-1	CASSPTTGDWEKLFF	TGCGCCAGCAGCCCCACGACAGGGGATTGGGAAAAACTGTTTTTT
TRBJ2-3	-	TRBD1	TRBV5-1	CASSPGQSKDTQYF	TGCGCCAGCAGCCCGGGACAGAGCAAAGATACGCAGTATTTT
TRBJ1-1	few	-	TRBV29-1	CSVGGLNTEAFF	TGCAGCGTTGGCGGCCTGAACACTGAAGCTTTCTTT
TRBJ1-2	-	TRBD1	TRBV28	CASRDDRGGGYTF	TGTGCCAGCAGGGACGACAGGGGCGGGGGCTACACCTTC
TRBJ1-4	-	-	TRBV5-1	CASSPLRNAGEKLFF	TGCGCCAGCAGCCCTCTTCGGAACGCGGGTGAAAAACTGTTTTTT
TRBJ2-7	-	TRBD2	TRBV19	CASTQYAASGESSYEQYF	TGTGCCAGTACGCAATACGCGGCTAGCGGGGAGAGCTCCTACGAGCAGTACTTC